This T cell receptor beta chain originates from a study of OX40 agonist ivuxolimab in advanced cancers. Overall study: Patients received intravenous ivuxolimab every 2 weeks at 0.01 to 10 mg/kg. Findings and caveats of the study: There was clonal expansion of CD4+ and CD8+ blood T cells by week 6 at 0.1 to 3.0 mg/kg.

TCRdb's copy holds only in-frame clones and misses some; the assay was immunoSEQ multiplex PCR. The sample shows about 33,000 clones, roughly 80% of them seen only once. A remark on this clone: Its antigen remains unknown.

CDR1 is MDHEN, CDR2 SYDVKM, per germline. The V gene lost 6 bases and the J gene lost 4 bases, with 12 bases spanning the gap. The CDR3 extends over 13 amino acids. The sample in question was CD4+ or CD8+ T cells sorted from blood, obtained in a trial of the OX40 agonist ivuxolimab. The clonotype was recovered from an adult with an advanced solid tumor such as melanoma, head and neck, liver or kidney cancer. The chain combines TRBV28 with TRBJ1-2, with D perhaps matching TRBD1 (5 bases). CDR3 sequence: CASSPDSFYGYTF. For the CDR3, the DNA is TGTGCCAGCAGCCCCGACAGCTTCTATGGCTACACCTTC.